Following are 26 T cell receptor beta chains from one sample sequenced in a study of tissue T cells after allogeneic stem cell transplantation. Profiling relied on immunoSEQ multiplex PCR, and the TCRdb table lists in-frame clones only, not all of them. Here the sample spans some 530 clones, approximately 54% being singletons. The source was spleen tissue, collected at autopsy. The source is a female patient aged 40-69 years with steroid-refractory graft-versus-host disease after an allogeneic stem cell transplant. Some T cells may have originated in the graft donor.

The chain has TRBV2 and TRBJ2-1; 9 bases align to TRBD2. The CDR3 loop spans 14 amino acids. V lost 10 bases and J lost 8; bases outside the gene matches: 12. Germline V gene lookup returns CDR1 SNHLY and CDR2 FYNNEI. In DNA form, the CDR3 reads TGTGCCAATTCGCCGGGACTAGCAGTCGATGAGCAGTTCTTC. Protein product: CANSPGLAVDEQFF.

The sample holds a few counts of this clone. This chain connects TRBV4-1 to TRBJ1-3; D not certain. This CDR3 has 15 amino acids. Looked up from germline, CDR1 is MGHRA and CDR2 is YSYEKL. V lost 5 bases to trimming and J lost 3 bases, with 14 bases between them. The CDR3 protein is CASSSQSMRGNTIYF. The CDR3 coding sequence is TGCGCCAGCAGCTCCCAGTCGATGCGTGGAAACACCATATATTTT.

This clone came up a few times. This chain joins TRBV5-1 and TRBJ1-1; D not certain. Germline CDR1 and CDR2: SGHRS and YFSETQ. The CDR3 has 15 amino acids. Between the trimmed V and J ends, which lost 0 bases and 0 bases, there was a span of 9 bases. CDR3 DNA sequence: TGCGCCAGCAGCTTGGGGACGATCATGAACACTGAAGCTTTCTTT. Amino acids: CASSLGTIMNTEAFF.

This clone is termed hyperexpanded (1% or more). This rearrangement joins TRBV6-2 or TRBV6-3 to TRBJ1-2; TRBD1 agrees at 10 bases. The CDR3 runs to 15 residues. The V gene's germline CDR1 is MNHEY and CDR2 SVGEGT. The junction had 5 bases not matched to a gene; V was cut back by 0 bases and J by 7 bases. The CDR3 DNA sequence: TGTGCCAGCAGTTACTCCGGGACAGGGGTCGGTGGCTACACCTTC. Encoded protein: CASSYSGTGVGGYTF.

This rearrangement joins TRBV3-1 (or the pseudogene TRBV3-2) to TRBJ1-1, with no clear D. CDR1 is LGHDT and CDR2 is YNNKEL in the germline V gene (reference sequence). Trimming took off 4 bases at V and 3 bases at J, with 6 bases between the two ends. This CDR3 is built from 12 residues. The CDR3 DNA reads as TGTGCCAGCAGCCCTGGGTACACTGAAGCTTTCTTT. Its protein is CASSPGYTEAFF.

In its sample, this clone was seen a few times. The V gene is TRBV15, the J gene TRBJ1-5; no firm D call. The germline CDR1 and CDR2 sequences are LNHNV and YYDKDF (reference sequence). The CDR3 runs to 15 residues. V shed 0 bases and J shed 0 bases, with 6 bases lying between them. The CDR3 DNA reads as TGTGCCACCAGCAGAGACCGATATAGCAATCAGCCCCAGCATTTT. This codes for CATSRDRYSNQPQHF.

This chain connects TRBV9 to TRBJ2-4; D may be TRBD2 (5 bases). Deletions cut 4 bases from V and 4 bases from J, with 9 bases between. This CDR3 has 13 amino acids. Germline V gene lookup returns CDR1 SGDLS and CDR2 YYNGEE. CDR3 nucleotide sequence: TGTGCCAGCAGCCCAGGAGGAAAAAACATTCAGTACTTC. Translating gives CASSPGGKNIQYF. The whole variable domain, remainder taken from reference TRBV9 and TRBJ2-4, is DSGVTQTPKHLITATGQRVTLRCSPRSGDLSVYWYQQSLDQGLQFLIQYYNGEERAKGNILERFSAQQFPDLHSELNLSSLELGDSALYFCASSPGGKNIQYFGAGTRLSVL.

This clone appeared a single time. V usage is TRBV5-5 and J usage is TRBJ2-3, with TRBD2 identical over 12 bases. The CDR3 contains 17 residues. J was trimmed by 9 bases and V by 4 bases; bases with no gene match: 15. Germline V gene data show CDR1 as SGHKS and CDR2 as YYEKEE (reference sequence). The CDR3 loop is CASSTWIGTSGSGTQYF. CDR3 bases: TGTGCCAGCAGCACATGGATTGGGACTAGCGGGTCGGGGACGCAGTATTTT.

A few counts support this clone. This sequence joins TRBV10-3 and TRBJ2-5; TRBD1 is a possible D gene (6 bases). CDR1 and CDR2 from the germline V gene are ENHRY and SYGVKD. V was trimmed by 4 bases and J by 5 bases, leaving 17 bases between them. The CDR3 extends over 15 amino acids. The CDR3 spells CAISAAQGPQETQYF. In nucleotides, the CDR3 is TGTGCCATCAGTGCCGCACAGGGACCTCAGGAGACCCAGTACTTC.

V and J are TRBV5-1 and TRBJ1-2; D uncertain. Germline V gives CDR1 SGHRS, CDR2 YFSETQ. V was trimmed by 1 base and J by 5 bases, leaving 12 bases between them. The CDR3 is made up of 14 amino acids. CDR3 sequence: CASSLIQSTYGYTF. The DNA of the CDR3 is TGCGCCAGCAGCTTGATACAGAGTACTTATGGCTACACCTTC.

The V gene is TRBV7-8, the J gene TRBJ1-4; the D gene is possibly TRBD1 (6 bases). The CDR3 is 15 amino acids. Trimming pared 4 bases from V and 7 bases from J, leaving 16 bases between. CDR1 is SGHVS, CDR2 FQNEAQ, per germline. As DNA, the CDR3 is TGTGCCAGCAGCTCCCCAACAGGGCGTAGTGAAAAACTGTTTTTT. This sequence encodes CASSSPTGRSEKLFF.

The sample holds one count of this clone. The chain couples TRBV5-6 to TRBJ1-2; TRBD1 agrees at 8 bases. Germline CDR1 SGHDT, CDR2 YYEEEE. Trimming took 2 bases from V and 2 from J; bases not matched to a gene: 8. The CDR3 has 16 residues. The CDR3 is CASSFTRTGWNYGYTF. CDR3 nucleotides: TGTGCCAGCAGCTTCACAAGGACAGGGTGGAACTATGGCTACACCTTC.

By sample share, this clone is large. This CDR3 reads CASSLGGNTEAFF. CDR3 bases: TGTGCCAGCAGTTTAGGAGGTAACACTGAAGCTTTCTTT. This sequence joins TRBV12-3 or TRBV12-4 and TRBJ1-1; D not resolved. This CDR3 is 13 amino acids long. V was pared by 1 base and J by 2 bases, with 5 bases between.

This clone was counted once. The rearrangement links TRBV15 to TRBJ2-5; 7 bases line up with TRBD1. The CDR3 runs to 14 residues. V trimming: 5 bases; J trimming: 3 bases; junction bases outside the gene matches: 6. Looked up from germline, CDR1 is LNHNV and CDR2 is YYDKDF (reference sequence). CDR3 sequence (DNA): TGTGCCACCAGCCAGACAGGGTTGGAAGAGACCCAGTACTTC. It is translated as CATSQTGLEETQYF.

CDR3: CASAVPGANVLTF. CDR3 DNA sequence: TGTGCCAGCGCGGTACCTGGGGCCAACGTCCTGACTTTC. The chain joins TRBV9 to TRBJ2-6; D is ambiguous. The CDR3 runs to 13 residues. Looked up from germline, CDR1 is SGDLS and CDR2 is YYNGEE. The germline V and J ends were trimmed by 7 bases and 2 bases, with 7 bases remaining between them.

The chain has TRBV24-1 and TRBJ2-3, with D perhaps matching TRBD1 (5 bases). The germline gives CDR1 KGHDR, CDR2 SFDVKD. There are 15 residues in the CDR3. Deletions cut 5 bases from V and 2 bases from J, with 13 bases between. CDR3 DNA: TGTGCCACCAGTGTTCAGGGTCGTTCCACAGATACGCAGTATTTT. It is translated as CATSVQGRSTDTQYF.

This clone appeared a single time. The gene calls are TRBV6-1 and TRBJ2-7, with D perhaps TRBD1 (5 bases). The CDR3 runs 16 residues. The V end was cut by 2 bases, the J end by 3 bases, with 17 bases between. Germline assignment: CDR1 MNHNS and CDR2 SASEGT. CDR3 loop: CASSEWWTSVSYEQYF. Written as DNA, the CDR3 is TGTGCCAGCAGTGAATGGTGGACATCGGTGAGCTACGAGCAGTACTTC.

The J gene is TRBJ1-2, the V gene TRBV18; D gene unclear. The CDR3 totals 12 residues. Deletions cut 2 bases from V and 4 bases from J, with 5 bases between. CDR1 and CDR2 from the germline V gene are KGHSH and LQKENI. CDR3 in amino acids: CASSPDLYGYTF. DNA for the CDR3: TGTGCCAGCTCACCAGACCTCTATGGCTACACCTTC.

The J gene is TRBJ2-3, the V gene TRBV28; 7 positions match TRBD2. Per the germline V gene, CDR1 is MDHEN and CDR2 is SYDVKM. V dropped 2 bases and J dropped 9; count of bases not matched to a gene: 5. The CDR3 totals 13 residues. CDR3 amino acids: CASSLQGAGTQYF. The CDR3 bases are TGTGCCAGCAGTTTACAGGGAGCGGGAACGCAGTATTTT.

In its sample, this clone was seen a few times. The CDR3 DNA sequence: TGCAGTGCTAGTAAAGCTAGCGGGAGGGCCGGGGAGCTGTTTTTT. It specifies CSASKASGRAGELFF. The chain is built from TRBV20-1 and TRBJ2-2; TRBD2 matches 12 bases. The CDR3 extends over 15 amino acids. The germline gives CDR1 DFQATT, CDR2 SNEGSKA (reference sequence). Trimming at V came to 3 bases and at J to 6 bases, leaving 5 bases not matched to a gene.

This chain links TRBV3-1 (or the pseudogene TRBV3-2) with TRBJ1-3; D remains ambiguous. This CDR3 is built from 17 residues. The germline CDR1 and CDR2 sequences are LGHDT and YNNKEL (reference sequence). Trimming removed 5 bases at V and 5 bases at J, with 22 bases between. CDR3 sequence (DNA): TGTGCCAGCAGCAAGCCCATTCCCATACACGCACGAAACACCATATATTTT. Residues: CASSKPIPIHARNTIYF.

This clone was recorded a few times. The chain is built from TRBV4-2 and TRBJ1-1, with no clear D. Germline V gene sequence: CDR1 LGHNA, CDR2 YNFKEQ. V lost 1 base and J lost 3, with 12 bases in between. The CDR3 runs 15 residues. The CDR3 coding sequence is TGTGCCAGCAGCCAAGGGGTATTTGGCGACACTGAAGCTTTCTTT. Encoded protein: CASSQGVFGDTEAFF.

The DNA of the CDR3 is TGTGCCAGCAGCCAAGGCCCTGGAAACACCATATATTTT. This codes for CASSQGPGNTIYF. V is TRBV3-1 (or the pseudogene TRBV3-2) and J is TRBJ1-3; D not certain. The CDR3 loop spans 13 amino acids. V was clipped by 1 base and J by 2 bases, with 3 bases between them. Germline CDR1 LGHDT, CDR2 YNNKEL (reference sequence).

The gene calls are TRBV29-1 and TRBJ1-2; D not certain. Between the trimmed V and J ends, which lost 4 bases and 0 bases, there was a span of 6 bases. This CDR3 spans 12 amino acids. CDR1 is SQVTM, CDR2 ANQGSEA, per germline. The CDR3 region has the DNA TGCAGCGTTGTGGGGACTAACTATGGCTACACCTTC. It is translated as CSVVGTNYGYTF.

V is TRBV5-1 and J is TRBJ2-2; D is uncertain. The CDR3 covers 16 residues. Per germline, CDR1 SGHRS and CDR2 YFSETQ. Trimming removed 0 bases from V and 0 bases from J, with 9 bases in between. The CDR3: CASSLGASANTGELFF. CDR3 DNA sequence: TGCGCCAGCAGCTTGGGGGCGTCAGCGAACACCGGGGAGCTGTTTTTT.

The chain combines TRBV7-9 with TRBJ2-2; TRBD1 matches 10 bases. This CDR3 spans 16 amino acids. Germline-derived CDR1 and CDR2 are SEHNR and FQNEAQ (reference sequence). V dropped 6 bases and J dropped 4; count of bases not matched to a gene: 8. CDR3 amino acids: CASRFTGTGATGELFF. The CDR3 DNA follows: TGTGCCAGCAGGTTTACCGGGACAGGGGCCACCGGGGAGCTGTTTTTT.